This T cell receptor beta chain was found in a study of control samples from healthy donors and cancer patients. This CDR3 comprises 15 residues. CDR1 is MNHEY, CDR2 SVGAGI, per germline. Losses at the gene ends were 2 bases for V and 4 bases for J; bases not matched to a gene: 8. Produced via immunoSEQ multiplex PCR; TCRdb's table is partial and in-frame only. The sample consists of about 160,000 clones, under 96% of them appearing once. V and J are TRBV6-5 and TRBJ2-7; 7 bases are a match to TRBD1. Sequences were obtained from blood. This TCR came from a woman aged 25 to 39 in good health. CDR3 nucleotide sequence: TGTGCCAGCAGTTACCAGGGGACAGTCGGGTACGAGCAGTACTTC. Translation gives CASSYQGTVGYEQYF.